The 29 T cell receptor beta chains listed next were all sequenced from one sample in a study of blood T cell repertoires in COVID-19. Some clones are missing from TCRdb's copy, which holds only in-frame ones; the method was immunoSEQ multiplex PCR. The data show 250,000 or so clones, 80% to 90% seen once. Input material: PBMCs or T cells enriched from blood (not recorded which). The receptors derive from a woman in her forties or fifties who had been exposed to COVID-19.

Only a few counts were recorded for this clone. The J gene is TRBJ2-5, the V gene TRBV5-4, with 7 positions matching TRBD2. The CDR3 sequence is 14 residues long. Trimming cost V 3 bases and J 5 bases; bases outside gene matches: 7. Germline V gene sequence: CDR1 SGHNT, CDR2 YYREEE (reference sequence). Here the CDR3 DNA reads TGTGCCAGCAGCTCCTGGAGAGCGGGGGAGACCCAGTACTTC. It encodes CASSSWRAGETQYF.

This chain links TRBV6-5 with TRBJ2-7; 7 bases match TRBD2. The CDR3 covers 15 residues. With 2 bases clipped from V and 5 bases from J, the junction kept 9 bases outside the gene matches. Germline CDR1 is MNHEY and CDR2 is SVGAGI. The CDR3 protein is CASSYPTGGSNEQYF. DNA of the CDR3: TGTGCCAGCAGTTACCCTACCGGGGGGAGTAACGAGCAGTACTTC.

The chain uses TRBV7-6 and TRBJ1-1, with D maybe TRBD1 (6 bases). Germline V gene sequence: CDR1 SGHVS, CDR2 FNYEAQ. V was cut by 5 bases and J by 4 bases, with 20 bases left in between. The CDR3 is made up of 16 amino acids. In nucleotides, the CDR3 is TGTGCCAGCAGCCCTACCAGGCGGGGGGCCACCACTGAAGCTTTCTTT. This translates into CASSPTRRGATTEAFF.

The chain recombines TRBV2 with TRBJ2-4; 11 nucleotides agree with TRBD1. The CDR3 sequence is 14 residues long. The trim removed 4 bases at V and 7 bases at J, leaving 3 bases unmatched. From germline, CDR1 is SNHLY and CDR2 FYNNEI. CDR3 DNA sequence: TGTGCCAGCAGTGGGACAGGGGGCTTGAACATTCAGTACTTC. This gives the protein CASSGTGGLNIQYF.

This clone was counted a single time. The chain has TRBV15 and TRBJ2-3; no definite D call. CDR1 is LNHNV, CDR2 YYDKDF, per germline (reference sequence). The V end was cut by 1 base, the J end by 3 bases, with 5 bases between. The CDR3 loop spans 13 amino acids. This chain's CDR3 is CATSRVITDTQYF. The CDR3 DNA reads TGTGCCACCAGCAGAGTAATAACAGATACGCAGTATTTT. The full variable domain, with the rest looked up from reference TRBV15 and TRBJ2-3, is DAMVIQNPRYQVTQFGKPVTLSCSQTLNHNVMYWYQQKSSQAPKLLFHYYDKDFNNEADTPDNFQSRRPNTSFCFLDIRSPGLGDTAMYLCATSRVITDTQYFGPGTRLTVL.

In its sample, this clone was seen a few times. This chain uses TRBV5-1 with TRBJ2-2; D not resolved. The CDR3 sequence is 15 residues long. Trimming removed 0 bases at V and 2 bases at J, with 8 bases between. Looked up from germline, CDR1 is SGHRS and CDR2 is YFSETQ. The CDR3 protein is CASSLGTPNTGELFF. For the CDR3, the DNA is TGCGCCAGCAGCTTGGGCACTCCTAACACCGGGGAGCTGTTTTTT. The full variable domain, in which reference TRBV5-1 and TRBJ2-2 provide the parts outside the CDR3, is KAGVTQTPRYLIKTRGQQVTLSCSPISGHRSVSWYQQTPGQGLQFLFEYFSETQRNKGNFPGRFSGRQFSNSRSEMNVSTLELGDSALYLCASSLGTPNTGELFFGEGSRLTVL.

The V gene is TRBV11-3, the J gene TRBJ2-7; a possible D gene is TRBD1 (6 bases). Looked up from germline, CDR1 is SGHNT and CDR2 is YENEEA. With 2 bases removed from V and 3 bases from J, the gap between germline ends came to 14 bases. CDR3 length: 15 amino acids. The CDR3 coding sequence is TGTGCCAGCAGCTTATCGACAGGAGGAAACTACGAGCAGTACTTC. This sequence encodes CASSLSTGGNYEQYF.

The V gene is TRBV5-4, the J gene TRBJ1-2; 8 bases are a match to TRBD1. Looked up from germline, CDR1 is SGHNT and CDR2 is YYREEE (reference sequence). The V segment lost 3 bases and the J segment 0 bases; nucleotides outside the gene matches: 7. This CDR3 is 16 amino acids long. The CDR3 nucleotides read TGTGCCAGCAGCTACCTAGGACAGGGCTCTAACTATGGCTACACCTTC. It specifies CASSYLGQGSNYGYTF. Supplemented by reference TRBV5-4 and TRBJ1-2, the full variable domain reads ETGVTQSPTHLIKTRGQQVTLRCSSQSGHNTVSWYQQALGQGPQFIFQYYREEENGRGNFPPRFSGLQFPNYSSELNVNALELDDSALYLCASSYLGQGSNYGYTFGSGTRLTVV.

The genes are TRBV4-3 and TRBJ2-2; 7 bases fit TRBD1. V lost 3 bases and J lost 4; bases outside the gene matches: 26. Germline V CDR1 and CDR2: LGHNA, YSLEER. CDR3 length: 22 residues. For the CDR3, the DNA is TGCGCCAGCAGCCACGAATATTCCGGACAGGAGCTACACAACCTAATCACCGGGGAGCTGTTTTTT. Amino acids: CASSHEYSGQELHNLITGELFF.

The chain is built from TRBV4-1 and TRBJ2-3, with 7 bases aligning to TRBD1. CDR3 length: 15 residues. The junction had 15 bases not matched to a gene; V was cut back by 8 bases and J by 7 bases. Germline lookup yields CDR1 MGHRA and CDR2 YSYEKL. This chain's CDR3 is CASPSRGRLINTQYF. CDR3 coding DNA: TGCGCCAGCCCCAGTAGGGGGCGGTTAATAAATACGCAGTATTTT.

The chain has TRBV28 and TRBJ1-2; no firm D call. The CDR3 extends over 14 amino acids. Deletions cut 3 bases from V and 0 bases from J, with 8 bases between. Looked up from germline, CDR1 is MDHEN and CDR2 is SYDVKM. This CDR3 is CASSFGGTNYGYTF. CDR3 sequence (DNA): TGTGCCAGCAGTTTTGGAGGGACTAACTATGGCTACACCTTC.

The chain recombines TRBV11-1 with TRBJ1-3; D not resolved. The CDR3 loop spans 12 amino acids. Germline CDR1 SGHAT, CDR2 FQDESV (reference sequence). The germline V and J ends were trimmed by 2 bases and 9 bases, with 8 bases remaining between them. The CDR3 DNA follows: TGTGCCAGCAGCTTACCCGGCGGCACCATATATTTT. Amino acids: CASSLPGGTIYF.

This clone was observed a single time. The CDR3 DNA sequence: TGTGCCATCAGTCCGAAGCGGATCGAAGCTTTCTTT. Protein sequence: CAISPKRIEAFF. This chain connects TRBV10-3 to TRBJ1-1; D gene ambiguous. This CDR3 comprises 12 residues. Germline V gives CDR1 ENHRY, CDR2 SYGVKD. Deletions cut 5 bases from V and 8 bases from J, with 12 bases between.

The V call is TRBV9, the J call TRBJ2-5, with TRBD1 matching over 9 bases. CDR1 and CDR2 (germline): SGDLS, YYNGEE. Trimming cost V 3 bases and J 5 bases; bases outside gene matches: 11. The CDR3 consists of 16 residues. DNA of the CDR3: TGTGCCAGCAGCGCGAGGACAGGGGATCAGGTGGAGACCCAGTACTTC. Its translation is CASSARTGDQVETQYF. Full variable domain (outside the CDR3, taken from reference TRBV9 and TRBJ2-5): DSGVTQTPKHLITATGQRVTLRCSPRSGDLSVYWYQQSLDQGLQFLIQYYNGEERAKGNILERFSAQQFPDLHSELNLSSLELGDSALYFCASSARTGDQVETQYFGPGTRLLVL.

J is TRBJ1-2 and V is TRBV25-1; 10 nucleotides line up with TRBD1. CDR3 length: 15 residues. Unmatched junction bases numbered 4, after V lost 1 base and J lost 5 bases. Germline V CDR1 and CDR2: MGHDK, SYGVNS. As DNA, the CDR3 is TGTGCCAGCAGTGAATTTGGGACAGGGGAGTATGGCTACACCTTC. Translating gives CASSEFGTGEYGYTF.

V usage is TRBV7-2 and J usage is TRBJ2-5; 10 bases match TRBD2. The germline CDR1 and CDR2 sequences are SGHTA and FQGNSA. V shed 1 base, J shed 11 bases, and the junction held 7 bases outside the gene matches. The CDR3 spans 14 residues. CDR3 protein: CASSLEPSGGAQYF. The CDR3 DNA sequence: TGTGCCAGCAGCTTAGAACCTAGCGGGGGCGCACAGTACTTC. The full variable domain, rest sourced from reference TRBV7-2 and TRBJ2-5, is GAGVSQSPSNKVTEKGKDVELRCDPISGHTALYWYRQSLGQGLEFLIYFQGNSAPDKSGLPSDRFSAERTGGSVSTLTIQRTQQEDSAVYLCASSLEPSGGAQYFGPGTRLLVL.

This rearrangement joins TRBV9 to TRBJ2-2; 7 positions match TRBD1. Germline loops: CDR1 SGDLS, CDR2 YYNGEE. V lost 2 bases and J lost 3; bases outside the gene matches: 4. The CDR3 length is 15 residues. CDR3 bases: TGTGCCAGCAGCGTTACAGGGGCGGACACCGGGGAGCTGTTTTTT. Its translation is CASSVTGADTGELFF.

This rearrangement joins TRBV6-6 to TRBJ2-3; TRBD2 matches at 10 bases. This CDR3 is built from 17 residues. Germline loops: CDR1 MNHNY, CDR2 SVGAGI (reference sequence). The V gene end was trimmed by 5 bases and the J gene end by 2 bases; junction bases not matched to a gene: 10. This CDR3 is CASSPYPSGGLTDTQYF. The CDR3 DNA follows: TGTGCCAGCAGTCCCTACCCTAGCGGGGGCCTCACAGATACGCAGTATTTT.

This clone turned up a few times. The chain joins TRBV7-2 to TRBJ1-1; D ambiguous. The CDR3 extends over 14 amino acids. V was cut by 3 bases and J by 6 bases, with 14 bases left in between. Per germline, CDR1 SGHTA and CDR2 FQGNSA. The CDR3 is CASSFDIRGSEAFF. CDR3 DNA: TGTGCCAGCAGCTTCGACATCCGGGGATCTGAAGCTTTCTTT. The full variable domain, in which reference TRBV7-2 and TRBJ1-1 provide the parts outside the CDR3, is GAGVSQSPSNKVTEKGKDVELRCDPISGHTALYWYRQSLGQGLEFLIYFQGNSAPDKSGLPSDRFSAERTGGSVSTLTIQRTQQEDSAVYLCASSFDIRGSEAFFGQGTRLTVV.

V and J are TRBV6-1 and TRBJ1-1; the D gene is possibly TRBD1 (5 bases). V dropped 0 bases and J dropped 7 bases, with 6 bases sitting between them. CDR1 MNHNS and CDR2 SASEGT come from the germline V gene. This CDR3 is 12 amino acids long. This CDR3 is CASSEAGGEAFF. CDR3 coding DNA: TGTGCCAGCAGTGAAGCGGGGGGTGAAGCTTTCTTT.

The table lists this clone with a few counts. The J gene is TRBJ2-2, the V gene TRBV6-5; D gene unclear. The CDR3 has 13 amino acids. The germline V gene encodes CDR1 MNHEY and CDR2 SVGAGI. V was cut by 4 bases and J by 4 bases, with 7 bases left in between. CDR3 amino acids: CASSWSSTGELFF. For the CDR3, the DNA is TGTGCCAGCAGTTGGTCTAGCACCGGGGAGCTGTTTTTT.

The chain has TRBV12-3 or TRBV12-4 and TRBJ1-4; no firm D call. The CDR3 contains 12 residues. V was cut by 3 bases and J by 10 bases, with 9 bases left in between. The CDR3 is CASSFPQRKLFF. The CDR3 DNA is TGTGCCAGCAGTTTCCCGCAGCGAAAACTGTTTTTT.

The chain is built from TRBV18 and TRBJ2-3; a weak D match, TRBD2 (7 bases). Trimming stripped 4 bases from V and 3 bases from J, with 14 bases between. Germline values: CDR1 KGHSH, CDR2 LQKENI. The CDR3 totals 15 residues. The CDR3 nucleotides read TGTGCCAGCTCACTCGACGGGGGGCCGACAGATACGCAGTATTTT. Translating gives CASSLDGGPTDTQYF.

A few counts support this clone. CDR3 loop: CASSQVAEINQPQHF. CDR3 nucleotide sequence: TGCGCCAGCAGCCAAGTTGCAGAAATAAATCAGCCCCAGCATTTT. The chain recombines TRBV4-1 with TRBJ1-5; D uncertain. V was cut by 1 base and J by 4 bases, with 11 bases left in between. The CDR3 extends over 15 amino acids. Germline-derived CDR1 and CDR2 are MGHRA and YSYEKL.

This clone was picked up one time. The chain carries TRBV18 and TRBJ1-6; TRBD1 agrees at 8 bases. The CDR3 sequence is 13 residues long. Germline CDR1 reads KGHSH; CDR2 reads LQKENI. V was pared by 8 bases and J by 10 bases, with 7 bases of the junction left unmatched. CDR3 sequence (DNA): TGTGCCAGCGGCCAGGGGGCTGAATCACCCCTCCACTTT. Amino acid sequence: CASGQGAESPLHF.

The rearrangement uses TRBV5-1 and TRBJ2-1, with 8 positions matching TRBD1. This CDR3 contains 16 residues. The germline CDR1 and CDR2 sequences are SGHRS and YFSETQ. Trimming removed 3 bases from V and 3 bases from J; junction bases left unmatched: 8. CDR3 protein: CASSSRTGRDYNEQFF. The CDR3 DNA reads TGCGCCAGCAGCTCTCGGACAGGGAGAGACTACAATGAGCAGTTCTTC.

The chain has TRBV2 and TRBJ2-1; 8 nucleotides align to TRBD2. Germline V gives CDR1 SNHLY, CDR2 FYNNEI. The ends lost 3 bases at V and 7 bases at J; junction bases unmatched: 8. CDR3 size: 15 residues. This chain's CDR3 is CASSDRLAGPNEQFF. The CDR3, as DNA: TGTGCCAGCAGTGATCGTCTAGCGGGCCCAAATGAGCAGTTCTTC. Supplemented by reference TRBV2 and TRBJ2-1, the full variable domain reads EPEVTQTPSHQVTQMGQEVILRCVPISNHLYFYWYRQILGQKVEFLVSFYNNEISEKSEIFDDQFSVERPDGSNFTLKIRSTKLEDSAMYFCASSDRLAGPNEQFFGPGTRLTVL.

The chain is built from TRBV4-1 and TRBJ1-2, with 8 bases lining up with TRBD1. CDR1 and CDR2 from the germline V gene are MGHRA and YSYEKL. The CDR3 runs 15 residues. With V trimmed by 2 bases and J by 5 bases, 7 bases remained unmatched. The CDR3 sequence is CASSQPGQGRYGYTF. The CDR3 region has the DNA TGCGCCAGCAGCCAACCCGGACAGGGCAGGTATGGCTACACCTTC.

This chain connects TRBV6-4 to TRBJ2-1, with 7 bases identical to TRBD2. Germline lookup yields CDR1 MRHNA and CDR2 SNTAGT. The trim removed 5 bases at V and 0 bases at J, leaving 10 bases unmatched. The CDR3 is 17 residues long. The CDR3 nucleotides read TGTGCCAGCAGTCCCACCCCCGGCGGGAGCTCCTACAATGAGCAGTTCTTC. Translating gives CASSPTPGGSSYNEQFF.